This TCR beta chain is from a study of early T cells in non-severe SARS-CoV-2 infection. Study details: Alpha and beta chains were unpaired, from unsorted whole-blood bulk RNA.

Study-wide results and limits: Comparison of clonotypes with VDJdb favored anti-spike CD8 responses while missing private and CD4 specificities.

TCRdb reprocessed the 5' RACE reads via MiXCR and lists one record per CDR3 protein. The sample includes some 98,000 distinct CDR3 sequences, 16% of them seen just once. Regarding this clonotype: Its antigen is unknown.

Input material: whole blood. The clonotype was recovered from an adult who was a healthcare worker with PCR-confirmed SARS-CoV-2 infection or an uninfected control (not recorded which).

CDR3 residues: CASSDRASGRREQFF. The CDR3, as DNA: TGTGCCAGCAGTGATAGAGCTAGCGGGAGGCGCGAGCAGTTCTTC. This chain uses TRBV2 with TRBJ2-1; 11 nucleotides align to TRBD2. The germline CDR1 and CDR2 sequences are SNHLY and FYNNEI. V dropped 3 bases and J dropped 10; count of bases not matched to a gene: 8. This CDR3 has 15 residues. Full variable domain (outside the CDR3, taken from reference TRBV2 and TRBJ2-1): EPEVTQTPSHQVTQMGQEVILRCVPISNHLYFYWYRQILGQKVEFLVSFYNNEISEKSEIFDDQFSVERPDGSNFTLKIRSTKLEDSAMYFCASSDRASGRREQFFGPGTRLTVL.